These T cell receptor beta chains were read from a single sample in a study of shared clonotypes between healthy human individuals. Data came from immunoSEQ multiplex PCR; TCRdb stores just in-frame clones and leaves some out. The table lists about 1.1 million clones, about 80% of them singletons. The sequenced sample was memory CD4+ T cells from PBMCs. These TCRs come from a man aged 18-30 years in good health. Some clones in this sample may be carry-over from other donors' samples. Both conserved end residues are part of each CDR3. Each record gives: V gene, J gene, clone size, D gene, CDR3 DNA, CDR3 protein. A D gene is named only where the DNA matches it firmly. The listing skips clone size in some rows; elsewhere it reads once, few, many or a size class.

v_call: TRBV30
j_call: TRBJ1-1
clone_size: -
d_call: -
cdr3_nt: TGTGCCTGGAGCAGGGGCACTGAAGCTTTCTTT
cdr3_aa: CAWSRGTEAFF

v_call: TRBV6-6
j_call: TRBJ2-7
clone_size: -
d_call: -
cdr3_nt: TGTGCCAGCAGTCGATACACCGAGCAGTACTTC
cdr3_aa: CASSRYTEQYF

v_call: TRBV5-1
j_call: TRBJ2-7
clone_size: many
d_call: TRBD2
cdr3_nt: TGCGCCAGCAGCTGGGGGGGTCTATGGGACGAGCAGTACTTC
cdr3_aa: CASSWGGLWDEQYF

v_call: TRBV28
j_call: TRBJ1-3
clone_size: -
d_call: TRBD1
cdr3_nt: TGTGCCACCTATCCCTGGGGACAGGGTATCCCCGGAAACACCATATATTTT
cdr3_aa: CATYPWGQGIPGNTIYF

v_call: TRBV6-1
j_call: TRBJ1-3
clone_size: few
d_call: -
cdr3_nt: TGTGCCAGCAGTCGACAGCGCTCTGGAAACACCATATATTTT
cdr3_aa: CASSRQRSGNTIYF

v_call: TRBV2
j_call: TRBJ1-5
clone_size: -
d_call: -
cdr3_nt: TGTGCCAGCAGTTACACGGGCCAGCCCCAGCATTTT
cdr3_aa: CASSYTGQPQHF

v_call: TRBV6-5
j_call: TRBJ2-1
clone_size: -
d_call: -
cdr3_nt: TGTGCCAGCAGCCCACAGGGTATGGGAGACAATGAGCAGTTCTTC
cdr3_aa: CASSPQGMGDNEQFF

v_call: TRBV2
j_call: TRBJ1-6
clone_size: -
d_call: -
cdr3_nt: TGTGCCAGCAAACCTTCTAATACCGGGTCACCCCTCCACTTT
cdr3_aa: CASKPSNTGSPLHF

v_call: TRBV5-1
j_call: TRBJ2-2
clone_size: -
d_call: TRBD1
cdr3_nt: TGCGCCAGCAGCACGTACAGGGGCTGGACCGGGGAGCTGTTTTTT
cdr3_aa: CASSTYRGWTGELFF

v_call: TRBV5-6
j_call: TRBJ1-5
clone_size: once
d_call: -
cdr3_nt: TGTGCCAGCAGCTTTCGCAATCAGCCCCAGCATTTT
cdr3_aa: CASSFRNQPQHF

v_call: TRBV5-1
j_call: TRBJ2-5
clone_size: few
d_call: -
cdr3_nt: TGCGCCAGCAGCTCCACGGGACCCAAAGAGACCCAGTACTTC
cdr3_aa: CASSSTGPKETQYF

v_call: TRBV28
j_call: TRBJ1-4
clone_size: -
d_call: -
cdr3_nt: TGTGCCAGCCTGTCCGGTGCCTCAACTAATGAAAAACTGTTTTTT
cdr3_aa: CASLSGASTNEKLFF

v_call: TRBV9
j_call: TRBJ2-5
clone_size: once
d_call: -
cdr3_nt: TGTGCCAGCAGCGTAGACAGCCCGGGGATCCAAGAGACCCAGTACTTC
cdr3_aa: CASSVDSPGIQETQYF

v_call: TRBV15
j_call: TRBJ1-1
clone_size: few
d_call: TRBD1
cdr3_nt: TGTGCCACCAGCTCGCCGGGACAGAGTGAAGCTTTCTTT
cdr3_aa: CATSSPGQSEAFF

v_call: TRBV7-2
j_call: TRBJ1-3
clone_size: -
d_call: -
cdr3_nt: TGTGCCAGCAGCTTAGCGGGGGGGCCCTCTGGAAACACCATATATTTT
cdr3_aa: CASSLAGGPSGNTIYF

v_call: TRBV4-1
j_call: TRBJ1-2
clone_size: -
d_call: TRBD1
cdr3_nt: TGCGCCAGCAGCCAGGGGGGACAGATACCGATCTATGGCTACACCTTC
cdr3_aa: CASSQGGQIPIYGYTF

v_call: TRBV27
j_call: TRBJ2-7
clone_size: -
d_call: TRBD1
cdr3_nt: TGTGCCAGCAGTCAAAGGACAGGGTTGATCTACGAGCAGTACTTC
cdr3_aa: CASSQRTGLIYEQYF

v_call: TRBV9
j_call: TRBJ2-4
clone_size: -
d_call: TRBD2
cdr3_nt: TGTGCCAGCAGCGGGACTAGCGGGGAAAACATTCAGTACTTC
cdr3_aa: CASSGTSGENIQYF

v_call: TRBV7-9
j_call: TRBJ2-7
clone_size: few
d_call: -
cdr3_nt: TGTGCCAGCAGCTGGGGCCTCTTCGGCGAGCAGTACTTC
cdr3_aa: CASSWGLFGEQYF

v_call: TRBV7-9
j_call: TRBJ2-7
clone_size: -
d_call: -
cdr3_nt: TGTGCCAGCAGCTATCGACGAGACAGCAGCTCCTACGAGCAGTACTTC
cdr3_aa: CASSYRRDSSSYEQYF

v_call: TRBV5-5
j_call: TRBJ1-1
clone_size: -
d_call: -
cdr3_nt: TGTGCCAGCAGCTTAGCAGCGACTGTGAACACTGAAGCTTTCTTT
cdr3_aa: CASSLAATVNTEAFF

v_call: TRBV7-9
j_call: TRBJ1-1
clone_size: -
d_call: -
cdr3_nt: TGTGCCAGCAGCTCGTTTCGAGTTATGGAAGCTTTCTTT
cdr3_aa: CASSSFRVMEAFF

v_call: TRBV12-2
j_call: TRBJ2-7
clone_size: once
d_call: -
cdr3_nt: TGTGCAAGTCGCTACCGGGACAGCTCCTACGAGCAGTACTTC
cdr3_aa: CASRYRDSSYEQYF

v_call: TRBV28
j_call: TRBJ2-3
clone_size: -
d_call: TRBD2
cdr3_nt: TGTGCCAGTACCCGGACTAGCGGCCTCACAGATACGCAGTATTTT
cdr3_aa: CASTRTSGLTDTQYF

v_call: TRBV4-3
j_call: TRBJ2-5
clone_size: -
d_call: -
cdr3_nt: TGCGCCAGCAGCCACCGACTAGTCTCAACCCAAGAGACCCAGTACTTC
cdr3_aa: CASSHRLVSTQETQYF

v_call: TRBV6-1
j_call: TRBJ1-1
clone_size: -
d_call: -
cdr3_nt: TGTGCCAGCAGCGGAGAAACGAACACTGAAGCTTTCTTT
cdr3_aa: CASSGETNTEAFF

v_call: TRBV4-2
j_call: TRBJ2-7
clone_size: -
d_call: -
cdr3_nt: TGTGCCAGCAGCCAAGATCCTGGGCCCTCCTACGAGCAGTACTTC
cdr3_aa: CASSQDPGPSYEQYF

v_call: TRBV5-1
j_call: TRBJ1-1
clone_size: few
d_call: -
cdr3_nt: TGCGCCAGCAGCTTACTAAACACTGAAGCTTTCTTT
cdr3_aa: CASSLLNTEAFF

v_call: TRBV30
j_call: TRBJ2-1
clone_size: -
d_call: TRBD2
cdr3_nt: TGTGCCTGGACCACGGGGGGAGCGCACCGATACAATGAGCAGTTCTTC
cdr3_aa: CAWTTGGAHRYNEQFF

v_call: TRBV5-1
j_call: TRBJ2-3
clone_size: -
d_call: TRBD1
cdr3_nt: TGCGCCAGCAGCTACGGACAGGGTAGCACAGATACGCAGTATTTT
cdr3_aa: CASSYGQGSTDTQYF

v_call: TRBV28
j_call: TRBJ2-7
clone_size: -
d_call: -
cdr3_nt: TGTGCCAGCAGTTCCAACGAGCAGTACTTC
cdr3_aa: CASSSNEQYF

v_call: TRBV5-1
j_call: TRBJ1-2
clone_size: few
d_call: -
cdr3_nt: TGCGCCAGCAGCCCGGGGACAACTCAGGGTGGCTACACCTTC
cdr3_aa: CASSPGTTQGGYTF

v_call: TRBV6-6
j_call: TRBJ1-5
clone_size: -
d_call: -
cdr3_nt: TGTGCCAGCAGACAGCTTAATAGCAATCAGCCCCAGCATTTT
cdr3_aa: CASRQLNSNQPQHF

v_call: TRBV9
j_call: TRBJ1-4
clone_size: -
d_call: TRBD1
cdr3_nt: TGTGCCAGCAGCGTGGGCATTTTGGACAGGGAGGACGAAAAACTGTTTTTT
cdr3_aa: CASSVGILDREDEKLFF

v_call: TRBV28
j_call: TRBJ2-6
clone_size: -
d_call: -
cdr3_nt: TGTGCCAGCAGTTCCCAGGGTGCGGGGGCCAACGTCCTGACTTTC
cdr3_aa: CASSSQGAGANVLTF

v_call: TRBV2
j_call: TRBJ2-1
clone_size: -
d_call: TRBD2
cdr3_nt: TGTGCCAGCACTAAAGGACTAGCGGGAAGGAATGAGCAGTTCTTC
cdr3_aa: CASTKGLAGRNEQFF

v_call: TRBV4-1
j_call: TRBJ1-1
clone_size: few
d_call: -
cdr3_nt: TGCGCCAGCAGCCCTGGGACAAGGGACACTGAAGCTTTCTTT
cdr3_aa: CASSPGTRDTEAFF

v_call: TRBV18
j_call: TRBJ2-5
clone_size: -
d_call: TRBD2
cdr3_nt: TGTGCCAGCTCACCGCCGGGACTAGCGGGAGAGACCCAGTACTTC
cdr3_aa: CASSPPGLAGETQYF

v_call: TRBV19
j_call: TRBJ1-2
clone_size: -
d_call: -
cdr3_nt: TGTGCCAGTAGGGCCCCCGGCTATGGCTACACCTTC
cdr3_aa: CASRAPGYGYTF

v_call: TRBV27
j_call: TRBJ1-2
clone_size: many
d_call: TRBD1
cdr3_nt: TGTGCCAGCAGTCCAGGGACAGGGGGCGCGTCTGGCTACACCTTC
cdr3_aa: CASSPGTGGASGYTF

v_call: TRBV29-1
j_call: TRBJ2-5
clone_size: -
d_call: -
cdr3_nt: TGCAGCGTAGGACTGGGGGAGACCCAGTACTTC
cdr3_aa: CSVGLGETQYF

v_call: TRBV5-1
j_call: TRBJ2-7
clone_size: few
d_call: -
cdr3_nt: TGCGCCAGCAGCTTGGGGGGACATAACGAGCAGTACTTC
cdr3_aa: CASSLGGHNEQYF

v_call: TRBV30
j_call: TRBJ1-5
clone_size: -
d_call: -
cdr3_nt: TGTGCCTGGAGTGACGGGACTCAGCCCCAGCATTTT
cdr3_aa: CAWSDGTQPQHF

v_call: TRBV30
j_call: TRBJ2-7
clone_size: -
d_call: -
cdr3_nt: TGTGCCTGGAGTGTAGGGGGACTATTGGACGAGCAGTACTTC
cdr3_aa: CAWSVGGLLDEQYF

v_call: TRBV5-1
j_call: TRBJ2-3
clone_size: -
d_call: -
cdr3_nt: TGCGCCAGCACGGCGGGACAAAGCACAGATACGCAGTATTTT
cdr3_aa: CASTAGQSTDTQYF

v_call: TRBV28
j_call: TRBJ2-7
clone_size: -
d_call: -
cdr3_nt: TGTGCCAGCAGCCTTTCGGCGACCTACGAGCAGTACTTC
cdr3_aa: CASSLSATYEQYF

v_call: TRBV4-1
j_call: TRBJ1-2
clone_size: -
d_call: -
cdr3_nt: TGCGCCAGCAGCCAAGAATGGGCGGGTAGAGGCTACACCTTC
cdr3_aa: CASSQEWAGRGYTF

v_call: TRBV7-9
j_call: TRBJ1-6
clone_size: -
d_call: -
cdr3_nt: TGTGCCAGCAGTCATATAACTTCACCCCTCCACTTT
cdr3_aa: CASSHITSPLHF

v_call: TRBV11-2
j_call: TRBJ2-5
clone_size: -
d_call: -
cdr3_nt: TGTGCCAGCAGCTTCCCAGGGCTAGAGACCCAGTACTTC
cdr3_aa: CASSFPGLETQYF